A single T cell receptor (beta chain) is shown here with its context. Per the original data handling: Amplification from reference gene primers served as the basis for estimated nucleated cell counts. Clones were read by immunoSEQ multiplex PCR, and TCRdb kept only the in-frame ones, dropping some. Clone size and the V and J calls come from that table; the DNA yielded D and trimming. Of roughly 280,000 clones listed, about 88% are singletons. The sample originates from a study of blood T cell repertoires in COVID-19. Across the study: Whether acute or convalescent, the COVID-19 samples came from the United States, Italy and Spain. The cDNA or gDNA used as material had been derived from T cells, B-cell-depleted T cells, or PBMCs.

CDR1 and CDR2 (germline): MGHDK, SYGVNS. This CDR3 has 18 residues. V lost 2 bases and J lost 2; bases outside the gene matches: 8. Material: peripheral blood. This receptor was obtained from a man between 18 and 35 years old with active or convalescent COVID-19. J is TRBJ2-2 and V is TRBV25-1; TRBD2 agrees at 10 bases. The CDR3 bases are TGTGCCAGCAGTGAACGGACCGGACTAGCGGATAACACCGGGGAGCTGTTTTTT. Encoded protein: CASSERTGLADNTGELFF.